The entry below gives a single T cell receptor beta chain sequence along with its context. Its cognate antigen is unknown. The ends lost 1 base at V and 6 bases at J; junction bases unmatched: 6. The CDR3 loop spans 15 amino acids. Per the germline V gene, CDR1 is LGHNA and CDR2 is YSLEER. This record comes from a study of T cell responses to AZD1222 COVID-19 vaccine. The table came from immunoSEQ multiplex PCR; TCRdb's copy has only in-frame clones and leaves some out. The table records roughly 150,000 clones, 80% to 95% of them present only once. General study findings and limits: Seropositive status at baseline applied to only a handful of AZD1222 recipients. Only after the peak T cell response were repertoires sampled. Reportedly, nearly half the spike-specific TCRs target unmutated variant regions.

Sequencing was performed on peripheral blood, taken on day 0 of AZD1222 vaccination. The source is an adult in good health. V is TRBV4-3 and J is TRBJ2-1; 7 bases are shared with TRBD1. CDR3 sequence (DNA): TGCGCCAGCAGCCAAGTCGAGACAGGGTTCAATGAGCAGTTCTTC. Its translation is CASSQVETGFNEQFF.